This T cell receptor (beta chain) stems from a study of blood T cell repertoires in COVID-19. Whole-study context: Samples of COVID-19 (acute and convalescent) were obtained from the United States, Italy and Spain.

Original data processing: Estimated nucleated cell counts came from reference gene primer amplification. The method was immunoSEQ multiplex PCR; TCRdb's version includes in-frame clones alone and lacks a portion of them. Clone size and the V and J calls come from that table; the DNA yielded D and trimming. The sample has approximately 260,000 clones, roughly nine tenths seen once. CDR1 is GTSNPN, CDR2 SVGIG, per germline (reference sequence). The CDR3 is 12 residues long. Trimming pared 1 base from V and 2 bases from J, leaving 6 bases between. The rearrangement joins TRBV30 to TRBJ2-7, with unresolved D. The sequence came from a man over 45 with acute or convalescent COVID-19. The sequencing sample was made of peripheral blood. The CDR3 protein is CAWSEPAYEQYF. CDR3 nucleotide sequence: TGTGCCTGGAGTGAACCGGCCTACGAGCAGTACTTC.